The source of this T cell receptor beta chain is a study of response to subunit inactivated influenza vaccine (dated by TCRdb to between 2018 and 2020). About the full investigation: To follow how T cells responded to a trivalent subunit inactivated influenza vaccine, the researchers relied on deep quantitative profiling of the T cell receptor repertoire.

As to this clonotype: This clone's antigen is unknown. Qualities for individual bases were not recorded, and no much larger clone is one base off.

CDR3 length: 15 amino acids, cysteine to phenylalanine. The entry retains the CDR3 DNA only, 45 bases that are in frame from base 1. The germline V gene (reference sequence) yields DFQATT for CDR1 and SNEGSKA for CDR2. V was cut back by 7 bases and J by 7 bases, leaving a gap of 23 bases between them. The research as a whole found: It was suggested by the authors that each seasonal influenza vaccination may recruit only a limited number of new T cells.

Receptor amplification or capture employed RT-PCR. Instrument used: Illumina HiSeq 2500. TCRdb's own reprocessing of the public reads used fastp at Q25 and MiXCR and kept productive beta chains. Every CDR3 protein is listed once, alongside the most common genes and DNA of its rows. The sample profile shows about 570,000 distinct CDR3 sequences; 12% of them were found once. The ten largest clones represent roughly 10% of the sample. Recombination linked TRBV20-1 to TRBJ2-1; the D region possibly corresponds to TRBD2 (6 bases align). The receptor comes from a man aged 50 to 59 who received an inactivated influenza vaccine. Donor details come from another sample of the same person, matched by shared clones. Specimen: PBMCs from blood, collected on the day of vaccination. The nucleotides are TGCAGTGTGAACCCCTCGGGAGTCGGATTGAATGAGCAGTTCTTC. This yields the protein CSVNPSGVGLNEQFF.